Following are 32 T cell receptor beta chains from one sample sequenced in a study of CD8 T cells in ankylosing spondylitis. TCRdb reprocessed the 5' RACE reads via MiXCR and lists one record per CDR3 protein. The table shows a few hundred thousand distinct CDR3 sequences, with roughly 20% occurring only once. Sample: blood, either unsorted or a sorted T cell fraction (not recorded which). These receptors were taken from a female donor with ankylosing spondylitis or in good health (not recorded which).

V gene TRBV12-3 or TRBV12-4 combines with J gene TRBJ1-1; D remains ambiguous. Trimming took off 5 bases at V and 0 bases at J, with 16 bases between the two ends. There are 16 residues in the CDR3. CDR3 protein: CASSARRAAMNTEAFF. The CDR3 coding sequence is TGTGCCAGCAGTGCCAGGCGGGCGGCCATGAACACTGAAGCTTTCTTT.

This chain links TRBV28 with TRBJ1-6; no clear D. This CDR3 spans 14 amino acids. V dropped 3 bases and J dropped 7 bases, with 10 bases sitting between them. Looked up from germline, CDR1 is MDHEN and CDR2 is SYDVKM. CDR3 sequence (DNA): TGTGCCAGCAGTTTGAATTTGGCGAATTCACCCCTCCACTTT. Translated, it gives CASSLNLANSPLHF.

This clonotype came up many times. The chain joins TRBV29-1 to TRBJ2-5; no firm D call. Germline V CDR1 and CDR2: SQVTM, ANQGSEA. Trimming cost V 2 bases and J 4 bases, with 5 bases left between them. The CDR3 is 11 residues long. The CDR3 nucleotides are TGCAGCGTTGAATTTGGAGAGACCCAGTACTTC. It yields the protein CSVEFGETQYF.

In its sample, this clonotype was seen many times. The rearrangement links TRBV10-3 to TRBJ1-2; D not resolved. This CDR3 is built from 10 residues. Per germline, CDR1 ENHRY and CDR2 SYGVKD. Trimming cost V 7 bases and J 8 bases, with 8 bases left between them. The CDR3 DNA reads as TGTGCCATCATGGGCACCGGCTACACCTTC. Translating gives CAIMGTGYTF.

The V and J genes are TRBV5-6 and TRBJ2-1, with a weak D call TRBD2 (5 bases). Trimming took off 4 bases at V and 1 base at J, with 15 bases between the two ends. The germline V gene encodes CDR1 SGHDT and CDR2 YYEEEE. This CDR3 has 16 amino acids. The CDR3 DNA reads TGTGCCAGCAGCCCCCTCGGGCGAGGGTCCTACAATGAGCAGTTCTTC. Translated, it gives CASSPLGRGSYNEQFF.

The chain carries TRBV5-6 and TRBJ2-5; D may be TRBD1 (6 bases). The germline V and J ends were trimmed by 2 bases and 5 bases, with 10 bases remaining between them. Looked up from germline, CDR1 is SGHDT and CDR2 is YYEEEE. This CDR3 has 13 amino acids. DNA of the CDR3: TGTGCCAGCAGCTTTACAGGGCCCGAGACCCAGTACTTC. Its protein product is CASSFTGPETQYF. Combining the CDR3 with reference TRBV5-6 and TRBJ2-5 gives the whole variable domain DAGVTQSPTHLIKTRGQQVTLRCSPKSGHDTVSWYQQALGQGPQFIFQYYEEEERQRGNFPDRFSGHQFPNYSSELNVNALLLGDSALYLCASSFTGPETQYFGPGTRLLVL.

The rearrangement joins TRBV10-3 to TRBJ2-5; no definite D call. V lost 8 bases to trimming and J lost 4 bases, with 26 bases between them. The CDR3 length is 17 residues. CDR1 and CDR2 from the germline V gene are ENHRY and SYGVKD. The CDR3 loop reads CAISSADVSRRGETQYF. The CDR3 DNA follows: TGTGCCATCTCCAGCGCCGATGTCTCTCGGAGAGGAGAGACCCAGTACTTC.

This chain joins TRBV5-1 and TRBJ2-1; D possibly corresponds to TRBD2 (6 bases). V lost 4 bases and J 9 bases, leaving 20 bases between the germline ends. The germline V gene has CDR1 SGHRS and CDR2 YFSETQ. This CDR3 is 15 amino acids long. The CDR3 region is CASSIRGEKYGEQFF. Here the CDR3 DNA reads TGCGCCAGCAGCATCCGCGGGGAAAAGTACGGTGAGCAGTTCTTC.

The J gene is TRBJ1-1, the V gene TRBV7-9; no reliable D call. The V gene lost 5 bases and the J gene lost 6 bases, with 10 bases spanning the gap. CDR3 length: 12 residues. Per the germline V gene, CDR1 is SEHNR and CDR2 is FQNEAQ (reference sequence). CDR3 region: CASSAGWAEAFF. The DNA for the CDR3 is TGTGCCAGCAGCGCGGGCTGGGCTGAAGCTTTCTTT.

The rearrangement joins TRBV19 to TRBJ1-1; TRBD1 aligns across 9 bases. V gave up 3 bases and J gave up 6 bases; unmatched junction bases: 5. The CDR3 has 14 amino acids. The V gene's germline CDR1 is LNHDA and CDR2 SQIVND (reference sequence). CDR3: CASSIRTGDPEAFF. The CDR3 DNA sequence: TGTGCCAGTAGTATTAGGACAGGGGATCCTGAAGCTTTCTTT.

This clonotype was picked up many times. The chain recombines TRBV20-1 with TRBJ2-3; D remains unclear. The V end was cut by 2 bases, the J end by 3 bases, with 12 bases between. This CDR3 region has 14 residues. Germline assignment: CDR1 DFQATT and CDR2 SNEGSKA (reference sequence). The CDR3 loop is CSARPPLGTDTQYF. CDR3 nucleotide sequence: TGCAGTGCTAGACCCCCCCTAGGGACAGATACGCAGTATTTT.

In this sample, this clonotype turned up a few times. This chain uses TRBV7-2 with TRBJ2-7; no firm D call. This CDR3 contains 15 residues. V lost 8 bases to trimming and J lost 3 bases, with 20 bases between them. Germline lookup yields CDR1 SGHTA and CDR2 FQGNSA. This CDR3 reads CASSPGAPLDYEQYF. CDR3 nucleotides: TGTGCCAGCTCCCCCGGAGCGCCCCTAGACTACGAGCAGTACTTC.

This clonotype has at least ten counts. The chain employs TRBV20-1 and TRBJ2-1; 7 bases line up with TRBD2. CDR1 is DFQATT, CDR2 SNEGSKA, per germline (reference sequence). V trimming: 5 bases; J trimming: 10 bases; junction bases outside the gene matches: 11. This CDR3 has 13 residues. CDR3 protein: CSAGRTWGGEQFF. The CDR3 coding sequence is TGCAGTGCTGGGCGGACCTGGGGAGGGGAGCAGTTCTTC.

The chain joins TRBV6-6 to TRBJ2-1; 7 positions match TRBD2. Germline V gene data show CDR1 as MNHNY and CDR2 as SVGAGI (reference sequence). The CDR3 loop spans 13 amino acids. The CDR3 DNA sequence: TGTGCAGCGGGGCGGGAGTGGGGCAATGAGCAGTTCTTC. It codes for CAAGREWGNEQFF.

This chain links TRBV20-1 with TRBJ2-1; a weak D match, TRBD2 (6 bases). The V end was cut by 2 bases, the J end by 4 bases, with 27 bases between. This CDR3 contains 19 residues. Germline V gene lookup returns CDR1 DFQATT and CDR2 SNEGSKA (reference sequence). CDR3 protein: CSARPGTPGRDLLYNEQFF. The CDR3 region has the DNA TGCAGTGCTAGACCCGGGACCCCCGGCCGGGACTTATTATACAATGAGCAGTTCTTC.

The chain uses TRBV7-6 and TRBJ2-1; possibly TRBD2 for D (6 bases). V lost 0 bases and J lost 6, with 15 bases in between. The CDR3 loop spans 16 amino acids. Germline CDR1 is SGHVS and CDR2 is FNYEAQ. CDR3 residues: CASSLAQGLRVNEQFF. The CDR3, as DNA: TGTGCCAGCAGCTTAGCGCAAGGACTACGTGTCAATGAGCAGTTCTTC.

The chain links TRBV10-2 to TRBJ2-1, with D perhaps given as TRBD1 or TRBD2 (5 bases each). CDR1 WSHSY and CDR2 SAAADI come from the germline V gene. The CDR3 loop spans 13 amino acids. V was shortened by 7 bases and J by 7 bases, with 14 bases between the two germline ends. CDR3 region: CASKWGRENEQFF. The CDR3 region has the DNA TGCGCCAGCAAGTGGGGACGAGAAAATGAGCAGTTCTTC.

V gene TRBV27 combines with J gene TRBJ2-5; D is unresolved. V was shortened by 4 bases and J by 4 bases, with 13 bases between the two germline ends. CDR3 size: 14 residues. The germline V gene has CDR1 MNHEY and CDR2 SMNVEV (reference sequence). CDR3: CASSSRSYRETQYF. As DNA, the CDR3 is TGTGCCAGCAGTTCCCGCTCCTACCGAGAGACCCAGTACTTC.

DNA for the CDR3: TGCGCCAGCAGCTTTCGGCGAGTGAACACTGAAGCTTTCTTT. Translation gives CASSFRRVNTEAFF. The V and J genes are TRBV5-1 and TRBJ1-1; D is unresolved. V lost 2 bases and J lost 0, with 8 bases in between. CDR1 and CDR2 (germline): SGHRS, YFSETQ. This CDR3 spans 14 amino acids.

A single count supports this clonotype. The gene calls are TRBV10-3 and TRBJ2-7; D uncertain. The germline V gene encodes CDR1 ENHRY and CDR2 SYGVKD. V lost 8 bases, J lost 4 bases, and 12 bases lay in between. The CDR3 spans 12 residues. CDR3 loop: CAISQVGYEQYF. The DNA of the CDR3 is TGTGCCATCTCGCAGGTGGGATACGAGCAGTACTTC.

The chain uses TRBV12-3 or TRBV12-4 and TRBJ2-1, with D perhaps TRBD2 (6 bases). The ends were cut back, 1 base at V and 8 bases at J, with 15 bases in the middle. The CDR3 is 15 amino acids. The CDR3 reads CASSLEGREWDEQFF. The CDR3 coding sequence is TGTGCCAGCAGTTTAGAAGGTCGGGAGTGGGATGAGCAGTTCTTC.

The rearrangement joins TRBV7-8 to TRBJ2-1; tentative D call: TRBD1 (7 bases). With 6 bases removed from V and 5 bases from J, the gap between germline ends came to 14 bases. Germline loops: CDR1 SGHVS, CDR2 FQNEAQ. The CDR3 is made up of 14 amino acids. The CDR3 nucleotides read TGTGCCAGCAGGTTCGTCAGGGGGGACAATGAGCAGTTCTTC. It codes for CASRFVRGDNEQFF. Full variable domain (missing parts from reference TRBV7-8 and TRBJ2-1): GAGVSQSPRYKVAKRGQDVALRCDPISGHVSLFWYQQALGQGPEFLTYFQNEAQLDKSGLPSDRFFAERPEGSVSTLKIQRTQQEDSAVYLCASRFVRGDNEQFFGPGTRLTVL.

In DNA, the CDR3 is TGTGCCAGCAGCCAACCACAATTTATAGCGGGGCCTGGGGAAGAGCAGTTCTTC. Translation: CASSQPQFIAGPGEEQFF. This sequence joins TRBV7-9 and TRBJ2-1, with 8 bases lining up with TRBD2. Per the germline V gene, CDR1 is SEHNR and CDR2 is FQNEAQ (reference sequence). The CDR3 runs 18 residues. V shed 5 bases and J 10 bases; nucleotides not matched to a gene: 22.

The chain links TRBV7-2 to TRBJ1-2; 8 nucleotides agree with TRBD1. CDR3 size: 14 residues. V gave up 3 bases and J gave up 4 bases; unmatched junction bases: 4. CDR1 is SGHTA, CDR2 FQGNSA, per germline. The CDR3 protein is CASSLTGAIYGYTF. In DNA form, the CDR3 reads TGTGCCAGCAGCTTGACAGGGGCAATCTATGGCTACACCTTC.

This clonotype came up a few times. The rearrangement links TRBV12-3 or TRBV12-4 to TRBJ2-7; no reliable D call. The CDR3 loop spans 12 amino acids. V was trimmed by 6 bases and J by 6 bases, leaving 12 bases between them. The CDR3 is CASSFRPGEQYF. The CDR3 DNA reads as TGTGCCAGCAGCTTCCGGCCCGGCGAGCAGTACTTC.

J is TRBJ1-1 and V is TRBV20-1; D not resolved. CDR1 is DFQATT, CDR2 SNEGSKA, per germline (reference sequence). The CDR3 is 11 amino acids. Trimming pared 3 bases from V and 11 bases from J, leaving 13 bases between. CDR3 residues: CSARVQRGAFF. For the CDR3, the DNA is TGCAGTGCTAGGGTACAGCGAGGGGCTTTCTTT.

V usage is TRBV7-2 and J usage is TRBJ2-1; D is ambiguous. There are 14 residues in the CDR3. Trimming took off 1 base at V and 4 bases at J, with 8 bases between the two ends. Per germline, CDR1 SGHTA and CDR2 FQGNSA. The CDR3: CASSLDVNYNEQFF. The DNA of the CDR3 is TGTGCCAGCAGCTTAGATGTCAATTACAATGAGCAGTTCTTC.

This clonotype was seen at least ten times. This chain uses TRBV5-1 with TRBJ1-2, with D perhaps matching TRBD1 (5 bases). The CDR3 totals 13 residues. V lost 2 bases, J lost 4 bases, and 9 bases lay in between. In germline, CDR1 is SGHRS, CDR2 YFSETQ. DNA of the CDR3: TGCGCCAGCAGCTTTGAACAGGTCTATGGCTACACCTTC. Translated, it gives CASSFEQVYGYTF.

The table lists this clonotype with many counts. The V call is TRBV20-1, the J call TRBJ1-3, with TRBD1 matching over 7 bases. Trimming removed 6 bases from V and 2 bases from J; junction bases left unmatched: 7. This CDR3 region has 14 residues. Germline CDR1 is DFQATT and CDR2 is SNEGSKA (reference sequence). The chain's CDR3 is CSADGQEAGNTIYF. CDR3 in DNA: TGCAGTGCCGACGGACAGGAGGCTGGAAACACCATATATTTT.

This clonotype turned up a few times. The chain employs TRBV7-2 and TRBJ1-2; a weak D match, TRBD1 (6 bases). The CDR3 has 15 amino acids. Germline V gives CDR1 SGHTA, CDR2 FQGNSA. V was cut by 6 bases and J by 4 bases, with 18 bases left in between. Here the CDR3 reads CASSLNQGPGYGYTF. The CDR3 DNA reads TGTGCCAGCAGTCTCAATCAGGGGCCTGGCTATGGCTACACCTTC. Looking up the rest from reference TRBV7-2 and TRBJ1-2 gives the full variable domain: GAGVSQSPSNKVTEKGKDVELRCDPISGHTALYWYRQSLGQGLEFLIYFQGNSAPDKSGLPSDRFSAERTGGSVSTLTIQRTQQEDSAVYLCASSLNQGPGYGYTFGSGTRLTVV.

The genes are TRBV5-1 and TRBJ2-1; D unclear. CDR3 size: 13 residues. CDR1 and CDR2 (germline): SGHRS, YFSETQ. The V and J ends lost 3 bases and 0 bases respectively, with 4 bases between them. CDR3 bases: TGCGCCAGCAGCTGGAGCTCCTACAATGAGCAGTTCTTC. Translating gives CASSWSSYNEQFF.

The J gene is TRBJ2-2, the V gene TRBV5-5; no reliable D call. The CDR3 spans 14 residues. Trimming stripped 0 bases from V and 5 bases from J, with 8 bases between. Germline CDR1 and CDR2: SGHKS and YYEKEE (reference sequence). CDR3 residues: CASSLGKVTGELFF. CDR3 sequence (DNA): TGTGCCAGCAGCTTGGGTAAAGTAACCGGGGAGCTGTTTTTT.